This T cell receptor (beta chain) is drawn from a study of T cells in Graves' hyperthyroidism and ophthalmopathy (dated by TCRdb to about 2019). Some background on the complete study: Peripheral blood samples were taken at initial diagnosis, before any treatment was given. To identify TCR V-J signatures that set the groups apart, the researchers used a discovery cohort of more than 95 patients, made up of around 42 with Graves' ophthalmopathy and about 60 with stable Graves' hyperthyroidism. The approximately 98 discovery patients were randomly divided into training and test sets at a 7:3 ratio. An independent validation cohort of under 20 hyperthyroidism patients and 15 or so patients who later progressed to ophthalmopathy tested prospective prediction of ophthalmopathy. Following sampling, methimazole starting at 30 mg daily was given to hyperthyroidism patients, and high-dose intravenous methylprednisolone was given to ophthalmopathy patients. The paper describes TCR Vbeta CDR3 sequencing of 120 to 150 peripheral blood samples, made up of under 50 ophthalmopathy patients, approximately 76 hyperthyroidism patients and some 17 progressor patients. In addition, the study compared T-cell repertoires in thyroid tissue and in blood from five to seven Graves' hyperthyroidism patients.

Hyperthyroidism patients were newly diagnosed, with disease duration under 2 months, and aged 18 to 65 years. Any patient with an uncontrolled infection, another autoimmune disease, pregnancy or lactation was excluded. Clinical symptoms, serum thyroxine and TRAb, thyroid ultrasound, and orbital computed tomography formed the basis for the diagnoses. Blood from progressor patients was collected at the time of first diagnosis with hyperthyroidism, before any ophthalmopathy symptoms had appeared. PBMCs were separated from roughly 10 ml of fresh peripheral blood using Ficoll-Paque density gradient centrifugation. Progressor patients were defined as those initially diagnosed with Graves' hyperthyroidism in whom ophthalmopathy developed during follow-up. Total RNA was extracted using Trizol reagent, and RNA quality was assessed on an Agilent 2100 Bioanalyzer. The TCR beta CDR3 regions were amplified from the RNA transcripts. The TCR CDR3 was subjected to a first round of RT-PCR using the HTBI primer set and the Qiagen OneStep RT-PCR kit. A second multiplex PCR round built the libraries, followed by size selection and purification. The libraries were sequenced on an Illumina HiSeq2000 using paired-end 100 bp reads. As for how the authors treated the data: Raw data were processed with SOAPnuke, discarding reads with adapters, uncalled bases, mean Phred below 15, or no exact constant-primer or identifier match. COPE v1.2.5 was used to merge the high-quality paired reads, and each unique nucleotide sequence was defined as a clonotype. MiTCR v1.1 was used to align the clonotypes against IMGT TRBV, TRBD and TRBJ reference segments. The analysis was restricted to V-J combinations with a frequency above 0.0001, which together covered roughly 99% of the repertoires. A TCS score was defined as the ratio of F50 (clonal expansion) to E x V (chaos), with BLOSUM62-based TCRdist applied between CDR3 peptides within each V-J. Welch's t-statistics and random forest reduced around 550 V-J features to 10 to 15, which were used in a naive Bayes classifier (R e1071). TCRdb reran the public reads through fastp at Q25 and MiXCR, keeping productive beta chains. Each entry is one CDR3 protein sequence, shown with its most common DNA and genes. Here the V and J calls rest on TCRdb's processing, not on the authors' analysis. Within this sample are 110,000 to 150,000 distinct CDR3 sequences, with roughly 23% of them counted one time only. The ten biggest clones cover over 60% of the sample.

The CDR3 holds 15 amino acids from the cysteine to the phenylalanine. Only the CDR3 portion is preserved as DNA: 45 bases, with reading frame beginning at the first base. According to the germline V gene, CDR1 reads SGHVS and CDR2 reads FQNEAQ. V and J are truncated by 0 bases and 2 bases respectively, leaving an intervening sequence of 9 bases. This clonotype was found many times. There is no known antigen for this receptor. No base qualities exist here, and no much larger clone lies one base off it. What the authors observed across the whole study: In validation, the model predicted progression to ophthalmopathy with approximately 71% sensitivity and 72% to 75% specificity, a median of 6.5 months before onset. Most expanded thyroid clonotypes (frequency above 0.001) were also found in blood, which suggests that blood repertoires may mirror thyroid immune responses. In cross-validation, a model built on a 13 V-J signature told ophthalmopathy apart from stable hyperthyroidism with 87.88% sensitivity and 81% to 82% specificity, and in testing the same model reached 80%/75%. Sample size was not statistically predetermined, and investigators were not blinded to group allocation.

The sequenced sample consisted of blood. In this chain, TRBV7-8 is recombined with TRBJ2-3; 5 matching bases give a weak D call of TRBD1. The source is a woman in her forties or fifties with Graves' hyperthyroidism that later progressed to Graves' ophthalmopathy. Here the CDR3 is given as CASSLAGAVTDTQYF. The nucleotide sequence reads as follows: TGTGCCAGCAGCTTAGCAGGGGCGGTCACAGATACGCAGTATTTT.